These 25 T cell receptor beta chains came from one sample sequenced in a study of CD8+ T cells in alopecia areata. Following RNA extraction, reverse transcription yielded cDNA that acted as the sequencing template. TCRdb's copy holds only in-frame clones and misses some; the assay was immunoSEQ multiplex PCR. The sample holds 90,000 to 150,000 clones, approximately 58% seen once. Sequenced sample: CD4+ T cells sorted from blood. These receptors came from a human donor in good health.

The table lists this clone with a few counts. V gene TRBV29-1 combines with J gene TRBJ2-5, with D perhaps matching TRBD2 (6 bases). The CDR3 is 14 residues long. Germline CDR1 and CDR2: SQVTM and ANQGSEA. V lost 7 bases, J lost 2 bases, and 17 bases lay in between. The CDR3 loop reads CSASGLRSQETQYF. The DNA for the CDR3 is TGCAGCGCCTCGGGACTCCGAAGTCAAGAGACCCAGTACTTC. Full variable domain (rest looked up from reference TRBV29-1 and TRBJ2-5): SAVISQKPSRDICQRGTSLTIQCQVDSQVTMMFWYRQQPGQSLTLIATANQGSEATYESGFVIDKFPISRPNLTFSTLTVSNMSPEDSSIYLCSASGLRSQETQYFGPGTRLLVL.

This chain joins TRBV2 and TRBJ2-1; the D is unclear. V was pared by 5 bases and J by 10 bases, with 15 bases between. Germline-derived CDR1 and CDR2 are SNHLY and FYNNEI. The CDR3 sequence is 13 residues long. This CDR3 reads CASSLNLYGEQFF. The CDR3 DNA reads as TGTGCCAGCAGTTTAAACCTATACGGGGAGCAGTTCTTC.

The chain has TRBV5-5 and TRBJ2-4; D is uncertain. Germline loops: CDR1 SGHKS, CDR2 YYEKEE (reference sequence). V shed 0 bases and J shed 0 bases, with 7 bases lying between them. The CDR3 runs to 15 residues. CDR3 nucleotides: TGTGCCAGCAGCTTGGAAGGGCAAGCCAAAAACATTCAGTACTTC. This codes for CASSLEGQAKNIQYF.

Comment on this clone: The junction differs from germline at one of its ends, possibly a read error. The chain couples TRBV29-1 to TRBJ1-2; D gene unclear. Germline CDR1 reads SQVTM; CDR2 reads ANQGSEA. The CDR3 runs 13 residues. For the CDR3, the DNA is TGCAGCGTTGAAGAATTGATAGCAGGCGCCGTTATCTTC. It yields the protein CSVEELIAGAVIF.

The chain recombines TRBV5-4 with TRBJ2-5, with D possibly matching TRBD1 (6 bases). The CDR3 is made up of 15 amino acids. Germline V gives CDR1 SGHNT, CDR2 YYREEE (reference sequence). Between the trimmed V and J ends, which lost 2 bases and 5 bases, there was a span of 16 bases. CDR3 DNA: TGTGCCAGCAGCTTCTCAGGACAGTCGGAGGAGACCCAGTACTTC. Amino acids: CASSFSGQSEETQYF.

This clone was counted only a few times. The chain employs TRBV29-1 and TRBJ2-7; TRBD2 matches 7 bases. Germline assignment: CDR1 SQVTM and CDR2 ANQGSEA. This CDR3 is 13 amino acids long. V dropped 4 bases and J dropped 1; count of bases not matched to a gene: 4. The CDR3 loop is CSVVLRGSYEQYF. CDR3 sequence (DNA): TGCAGCGTTGTCTTGCGGGGGTCCTACGAGCAGTACTTC.

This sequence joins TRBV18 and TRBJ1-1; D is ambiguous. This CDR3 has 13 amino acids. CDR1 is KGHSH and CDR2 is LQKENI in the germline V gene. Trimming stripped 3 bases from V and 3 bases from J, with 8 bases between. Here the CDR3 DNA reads TGTGCCAGCTCACCCGACACCTACACTGAAGCTTTCTTT. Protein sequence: CASSPDTYTEAFF.

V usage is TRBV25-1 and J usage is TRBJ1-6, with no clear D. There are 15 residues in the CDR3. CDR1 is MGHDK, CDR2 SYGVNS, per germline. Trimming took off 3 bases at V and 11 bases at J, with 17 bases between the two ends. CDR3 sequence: CASSEVSLVVTPLHF. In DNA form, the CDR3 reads TGTGCCAGCAGTGAGGTCTCCCTTGTAGTGACACCCCTCCACTTT.

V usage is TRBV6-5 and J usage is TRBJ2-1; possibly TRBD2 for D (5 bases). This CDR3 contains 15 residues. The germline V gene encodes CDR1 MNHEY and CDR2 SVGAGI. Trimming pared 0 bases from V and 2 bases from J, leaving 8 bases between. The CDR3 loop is CASSYSTGTYNEQFF. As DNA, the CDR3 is TGTGCCAGCAGTTACTCCACGGGGACCTACAATGAGCAGTTCTTC.

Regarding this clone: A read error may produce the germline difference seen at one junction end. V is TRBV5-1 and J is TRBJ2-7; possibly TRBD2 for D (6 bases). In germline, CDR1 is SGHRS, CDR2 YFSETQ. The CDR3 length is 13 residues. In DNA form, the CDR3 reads TGCGCCAGCAGATTGGGGCGGGACTACGAGCAGTACTTC. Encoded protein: CASRLGRDYEQYF.

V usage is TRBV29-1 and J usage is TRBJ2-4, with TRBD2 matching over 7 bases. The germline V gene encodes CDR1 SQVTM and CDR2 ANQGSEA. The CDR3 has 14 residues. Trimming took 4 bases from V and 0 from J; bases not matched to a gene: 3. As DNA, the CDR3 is TGCAGCGTTGTCCCGGGGGGAGCCAAAAACATTCAGTACTTC. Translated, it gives CSVVPGGAKNIQYF.

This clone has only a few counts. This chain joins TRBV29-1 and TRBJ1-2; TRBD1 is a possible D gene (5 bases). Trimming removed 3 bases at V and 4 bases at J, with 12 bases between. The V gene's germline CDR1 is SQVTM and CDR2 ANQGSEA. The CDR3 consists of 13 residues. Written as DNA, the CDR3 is TGCAGCGTTGATACCGGGGCCCTCTATGGCTACACCTTC. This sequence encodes CSVDTGALYGYTF. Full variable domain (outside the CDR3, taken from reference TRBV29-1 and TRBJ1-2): SAVISQKPSRDICQRGTSLTIQCQVDSQVTMMFWYRQQPGQSLTLIATANQGSEATYESGFVIDKFPISRPNLTFSTLTVSNMSPEDSSIYLCSVDTGALYGYTFGSGTRLTVV.

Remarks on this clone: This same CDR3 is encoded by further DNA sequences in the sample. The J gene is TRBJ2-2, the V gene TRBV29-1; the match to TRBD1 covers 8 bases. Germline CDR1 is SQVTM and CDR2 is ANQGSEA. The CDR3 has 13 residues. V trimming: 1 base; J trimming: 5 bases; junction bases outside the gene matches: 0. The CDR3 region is CSVEGQGTGELFF. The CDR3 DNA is TGCAGCGTTGAAGGACAGGGGACCGGGGAGCTGTTTTTT.

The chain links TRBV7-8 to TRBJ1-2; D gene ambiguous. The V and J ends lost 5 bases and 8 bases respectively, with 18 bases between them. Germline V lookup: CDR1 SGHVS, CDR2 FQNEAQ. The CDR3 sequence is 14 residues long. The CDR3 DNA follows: TGTGCCAGCAGCCCAAGGGTACTCAGAACGGGCTACACCTTC. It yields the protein CASSPRVLRTGYTF.

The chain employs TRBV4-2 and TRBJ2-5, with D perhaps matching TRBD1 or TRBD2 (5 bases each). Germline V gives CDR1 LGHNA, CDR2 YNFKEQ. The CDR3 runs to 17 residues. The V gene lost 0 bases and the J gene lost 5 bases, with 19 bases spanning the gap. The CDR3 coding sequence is TGTGCCAGCAGCCAAGATGGTGCGGTAGCCGGGGCGGAGACCCAGTACTTC. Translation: CASSQDGAVAGAETQYF.

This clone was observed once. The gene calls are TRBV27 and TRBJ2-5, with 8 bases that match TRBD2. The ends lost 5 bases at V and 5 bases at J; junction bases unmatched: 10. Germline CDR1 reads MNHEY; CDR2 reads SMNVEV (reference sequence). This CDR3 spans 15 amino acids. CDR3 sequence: CASSPPPLAGETQYF. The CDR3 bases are TGTGCCAGCAGTCCACCGCCTTTAGCGGGGGAGACCCAGTACTTC.

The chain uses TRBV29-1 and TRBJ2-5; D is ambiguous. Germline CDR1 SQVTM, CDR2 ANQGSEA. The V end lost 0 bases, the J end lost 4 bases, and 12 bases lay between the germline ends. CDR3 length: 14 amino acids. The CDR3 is CSVEDPGVRETQYF. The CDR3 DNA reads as TGCAGCGTTGAAGATCCTGGGGTAAGAGAGACCCAGTACTTC. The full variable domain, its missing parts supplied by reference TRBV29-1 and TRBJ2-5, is SAVISQKPSRDICQRGTSLTIQCQVDSQVTMMFWYRQQPGQSLTLIATANQGSEATYESGFVIDKFPISRPNLTFSTLTVSNMSPEDSSIYLCSVEDPGVRETQYFGPGTRLLVL.

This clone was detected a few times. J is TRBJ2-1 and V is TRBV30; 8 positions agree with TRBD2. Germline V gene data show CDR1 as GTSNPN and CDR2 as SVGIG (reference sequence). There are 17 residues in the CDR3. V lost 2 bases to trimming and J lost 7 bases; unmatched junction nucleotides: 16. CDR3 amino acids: CAWSTLGAAGARNEQFF. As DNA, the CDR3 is TGTGCCTGGAGTACCCTCGGGGCAGCGGGGGCACGGAATGAGCAGTTCTTC.

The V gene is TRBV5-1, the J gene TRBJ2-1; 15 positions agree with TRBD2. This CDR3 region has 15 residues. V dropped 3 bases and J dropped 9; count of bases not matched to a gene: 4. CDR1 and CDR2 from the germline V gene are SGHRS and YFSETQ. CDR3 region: CASSSGLAGGSEQFF. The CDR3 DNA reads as TGCGCCAGCAGCTCAGGACTAGCGGGGGGGAGTGAGCAGTTCTTC.

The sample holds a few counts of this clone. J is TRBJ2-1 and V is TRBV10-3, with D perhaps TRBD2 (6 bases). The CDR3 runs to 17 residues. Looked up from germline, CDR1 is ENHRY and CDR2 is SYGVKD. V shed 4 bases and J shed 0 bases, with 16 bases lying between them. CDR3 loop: CAISAGLGGFSYNEQFF. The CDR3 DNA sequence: TGTGCCATCAGTGCCGGTTTAGGAGGGTTCTCCTACAATGAGCAGTTCTTC.

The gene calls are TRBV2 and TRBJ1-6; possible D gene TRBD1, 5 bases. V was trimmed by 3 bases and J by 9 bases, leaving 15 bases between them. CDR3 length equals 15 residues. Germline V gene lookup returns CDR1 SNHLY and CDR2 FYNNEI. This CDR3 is CASSDQGSNSSPLHF. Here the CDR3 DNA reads TGTGCCAGCAGTGACCAGGGCTCAAATAGTTCACCCCTCCACTTT.

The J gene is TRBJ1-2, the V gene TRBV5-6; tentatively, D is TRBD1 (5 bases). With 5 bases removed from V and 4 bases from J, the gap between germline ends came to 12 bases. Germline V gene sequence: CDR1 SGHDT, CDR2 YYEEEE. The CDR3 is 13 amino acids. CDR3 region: CASRRDRAYGYTF. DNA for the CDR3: TGTGCCAGCAGGCGGGACCGCGCCTATGGCTACACCTTC. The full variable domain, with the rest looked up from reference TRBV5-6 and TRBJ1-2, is DAGVTQSPTHLIKTRGQQVTLRCSPKSGHDTVSWYQQALGQGPQFIFQYYEEEERQRGNFPDRFSGHQFPNYSSELNVNALLLGDSALYLCASRRDRAYGYTFGSGTRLTVV.

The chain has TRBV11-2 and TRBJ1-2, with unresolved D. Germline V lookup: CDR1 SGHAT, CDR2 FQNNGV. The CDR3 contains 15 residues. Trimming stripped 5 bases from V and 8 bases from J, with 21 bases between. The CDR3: CASSPIRGSRGGYTF. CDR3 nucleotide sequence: TGTGCCAGCAGCCCCATCCGGGGTTCAAGAGGAGGCTACACCTTC.

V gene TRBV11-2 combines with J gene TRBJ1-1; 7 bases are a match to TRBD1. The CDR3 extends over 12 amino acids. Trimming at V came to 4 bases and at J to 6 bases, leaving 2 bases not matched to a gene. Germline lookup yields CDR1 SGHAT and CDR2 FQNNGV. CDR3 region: CASSSGQAEAFF. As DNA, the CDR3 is TGTGCCAGCAGCTCCGGACAGGCTGAAGCTTTCTTT.

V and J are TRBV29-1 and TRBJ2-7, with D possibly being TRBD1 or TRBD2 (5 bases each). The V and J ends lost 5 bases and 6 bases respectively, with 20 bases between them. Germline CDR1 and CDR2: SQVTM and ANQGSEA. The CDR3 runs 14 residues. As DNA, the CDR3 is TGCAGCGTTCGAATCTCACGGGGCGCCGGCGAGCAGTACTTC. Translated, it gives CSVRISRGAGEQYF.